This T cell receptor beta chain emerged from a study of chemoradiotherapy in HPV16-positive cancers. Whole-study results and caveats: During treatment, candidate HPV-specific clones and E7-related motifs expanded in tumor.

With regard to this clone: Its antigen is currently unknown.

Germline CDR1 is SGHAT and CDR2 is FQNNGV. The CDR3 length is 17 residues. The J segment lost 6 bases and the V segment lost 4 bases, leaving 13 bases of the junction unmatched. Using immunoSEQ multiplex PCR, the repertoire was profiled, and TCRdb retains in-frame clones only, with some absent. The table lists approximately 14,000 clones, 69% of them singletons. Sampling took place from a patient who underwent chemoradiotherapy. The chain has TRBV11-2 and TRBJ2-1, with 9 bases that match TRBD2. The TCR sequence derives from a human donor with HPV-associated anogenital cancer. The CDR3 DNA is TGTGCCAGCAGCTCGGTGTCGCTGGCGGGGGGGTTCAATGAGCAGTTCTTC. Its protein product is CASSSVSLAGGFNEQFF.